Given below is one TCR beta chain in context. The data stem from a study of T cell responses to AZD1222 COVID-19 vaccine. Germline CDR1 is MNHNY and CDR2 is SVGAGI (reference sequence). V dropped 5 bases and J dropped 5; count of bases not matched to a gene: 8. This CDR3 region has 16 residues. TCRdb keeps only in-frame clones here, not all; method: immunoSEQ multiplex PCR. Altogether some 180,000 clones are present, 80% to 95% being singletons, with the ten largest covering 0.95% to 1.3%. Sequencing used peripheral blood, obtained 28 days after the second dose of the MenACWY control vaccine. The sequence came from an adult who received the MenACWY meningococcal vaccine as a control. The V and J genes are TRBV6-6 and TRBJ2-7; 14 bases are shared with TRBD2. The CDR3 region is CASSRTSGGTRDEQYF. The CDR3 DNA reads as TGTGCCAGCAGTCGGACTAGCGGGGGGACCCGCGACGAGCAGTACTTC.